One and the same sample provided the 10 T cell receptor beta chains below, sequenced in a study of T cell responses to AZD1222 COVID-19 vaccine. Produced via immunoSEQ multiplex PCR; TCRdb's table is partial and in-frame only. The sample has about 82,000 clones, approximately 90% seen once. The sequencing used peripheral blood, collected on day 0 of AZD1222 vaccination. Receptors were obtained from an adult in good health.

CDR3 sequence reads: CASSEATHSGNQPQHF. DNA for the CDR3: TGTGCCAGCAGTGAAGCTACCCATTCTGGTAATCAGCCCCAGCATTTT. The gene calls are TRBV6-1 and TRBJ1-5; unclear D gene. V lost 0 bases and J lost 4, with 13 bases in between. The CDR3 runs to 16 residues. Germline V gene lookup returns CDR1 MNHNS and CDR2 SASEGT.

This clone was observed a single time. The chain uses TRBV5-4 and TRBJ2-3; TRBD2 agrees at 8 bases. The CDR3 has 16 residues. Germline CDR1 is SGHNT and CDR2 is YYREEE (reference sequence). The J segment lost 0 bases and the V segment lost 4 bases, leaving 7 bases of the junction unmatched. The CDR3 region has the DNA TGTGCCAGCAGCCCCCAACGGGGGGGTAGCACAGATACGCAGTATTTT. It specifies CASSPQRGGSTDTQYF.

The V call is TRBV5-5, the J call TRBJ2-7, with 7 bases that match TRBD2. CDR3 length: 15 amino acids. The V segment lost 0 bases and the J segment 1 base; nucleotides outside the gene matches: 4. Germline V gene sequence: CDR1 SGHKS, CDR2 YYEKEE (reference sequence). DNA for the CDR3: TGTGCCAGCAGCTTGGGCGGGACTACTTCCTACGAGCAGTACTTC. It codes for CASSLGGTTSYEQYF.

V usage is TRBV12-3 or TRBV12-4 and J usage is TRBJ2-1; 10 nucleotides match TRBD2. The CDR3 length is 13 residues. J lost 6 bases, V lost 6 bases, and 2 bases had no gene match. CDR3 in amino acids: CASRLAGRNEQFF. The CDR3 bases are TGTGCCAGCAGACTAGCGGGGCGCAATGAGCAGTTCTTC.

The rearrangement uses TRBV5-1 and TRBJ1-1; D call uncertain. The V end lost 0 bases, the J end lost 5 bases, and 8 bases lay between the germline ends. Germline V gene data show CDR1 as SGHRS and CDR2 as YFSETQ. The CDR3 has 13 amino acids. This CDR3 is CASSLGVVTEAFF. CDR3 coding DNA: TGCGCCAGCAGCTTGGGGGTGGTGACTGAAGCTTTCTTT.

The J gene is TRBJ1-2, the V gene TRBV30; D ambiguous. Trimming removed 3 bases at V and 0 bases at J, with 8 bases between. Germline V CDR1 and CDR2: GTSNPN, SVGIG (reference sequence). This CDR3 contains 13 residues. This chain's CDR3 is CAWRPGSNYGYTF. CDR3 bases: TGTGCCTGGAGACCAGGATCTAACTATGGCTACACCTTC.

The gene calls are TRBV12-5 and TRBJ1-2; D remains ambiguous. CDR3 length: 13 residues. CDR1 LGHNT and CDR2 FRNRAP come from the germline V gene. V was shortened by 3 bases and J by 8 bases, with 13 bases between the two germline ends. The CDR3 bases are TGTGCTAGTGGTTTAATGGAGACTGCAGGCTACACCTTC. This codes for CASGLMETAGYTF.

The CDR3 DNA follows: TGTGCCAGCAGCCAAGATCTGACAGGGAATCAGCCCCAGCATTTT. Its translation is CASSQDLTGNQPQHF. The chain couples TRBV3-1 (or the pseudogene TRBV3-2) to TRBJ1-5; 7 nucleotides match TRBD1. The CDR3 has 15 residues. Germline V lookup: CDR1 LGHDT, CDR2 YNNKEL (reference sequence). With 0 bases clipped from V and 4 bases from J, the junction kept 3 bases outside the gene matches.

The chain couples TRBV7-9 to TRBJ1-2; D might be TRBD1 (5 bases). Germline V lookup: CDR1 SEHNR, CDR2 FQNEAQ (reference sequence). CDR3 size: 14 residues. Trimming shortened V by 7 bases and J by 3 bases, and 15 bases separated the two germline ends. DNA for the CDR3: TGTGCCAGCACCCCTGGGGGATTCGACTATGGCTACACCTTC. Its protein product is CASTPGGFDYGYTF.

This clone was observed once. The chain recombines TRBV3-1 (or the pseudogene TRBV3-2) with TRBJ1-2; no reliable D call. The CDR3 runs to 18 residues. Germline CDR1 reads LGHDT; CDR2 reads YNNKEL (reference sequence). The V end lost 0 bases, the J end lost 4 bases, and 21 bases lay between the germline ends. CDR3 amino acids: CASSQDSPIYKFGYGYTF. In nucleotides, the CDR3 is TGTGCCAGCAGCCAAGATTCCCCGATATATAAATTCGGCTATGGCTACACCTTC.